What follows is one T cell receptor (beta chain) and its context. Its antigen is unknown. This sample was taken from a study of cytomegalovirus exposure and HLA in healthy donors (dated by TCRdb to about 2017). Background for the entire study: An earlier analysis of some 600 of the donors reported under 300 Gb of sequence data and around 120 million unique TCR beta sequences obtained from around 180 million T cells. An early release that covered 640 HLA-typed donors contained 300 to 350 gigabases of sequencing data and roughly 84 million unique TCR sequences. Among the roughly 390 genotyped donors, around 81% belonged to the genetic ancestry cluster associated with self-reported Caucasian donors. The aim of the study was to test whether cataloging public T cell receptors could identify signatures of past pathogen exposure. The study profiled the T cell repertoires of more than 500 subjects by immunosequencing and related them to cytomegalovirus serostatus. In addition to the first cohort of roughly 670 subjects, a separate validation cohort of 130 or so different subjects was used. To predict cytomegalovirus infection status, the study brought together high-throughput TCR immunosequencing, statistical association of individual TCRs with disease status, and machine learning. In a later analysis, previously published TCR beta repertoires from some 640 donors were re-analyzed and high-resolution HLA genotyping was added so that TCR occurrence patterns could be studied. Rather than drawing on any new phenotypic data, the later analysis identified candidate immune exposures from TCR beta sequences and the way those sequences occurred across donors. In an earlier analysis of more than 550 of the donors, high-throughput TCR beta sequencing was used to judge whether each TCR beta V gene segment behaved as functional or pseudogenic. Alongside the repertoire data, information on donor age, sex, ethnicity and CMV serostatus was compiled. A later genetic analysis used genome-wide SNP genotypes for 398 of the 666 donors, treating that subset as a discovery cohort. All discovery cohort repertoires had been generated on a single sequencing platform. Both class I and class II loci were covered by HLA typing, at four-digit resolution. Typing coverage varied by locus: roughly 620-640 donors for A, B, C, DRB1 and DQB1; around 560 for DQA1; over 600 for DPA1; under 490 for DPB1. Roughly five DR-DQ haplotypes were treated as single units for association and clustering because of strong linkage in the cohort. Among around 400 genotyped donors of the cohort, an average of approximately 240,000 unique TCR beta nucleotide sequences was sequenced per donor, of which about 20% were non-productive.

In total, 666 healthy bone marrow donors made up the cohort. Cohort members were all nominally healthy when sampled, although unrecorded immune exposures were likely present. The donor tested CMV seropositive, placing the donor among the approximately 290 seropositive members of the cohort. Every donor gave a peripheral blood sample, and the peripheral blood mononuclear cells from that sample were used for TCR beta sequencing. Genomic DNA was extracted from the blood cell samples with the Qiagen DNeasy Blood Extraction Kit. Findings and caveats that apply to the study as a whole: The study gave a list of under 200 TCR beta chains associated with cytomegalovirus. A further reported finding was that TCR beta sequences accurately predicted the HLA-A and HLA-B alleles for most subjects in the first cohort. At a false discovery rate of 0.05, a later analysis linked fewer than 20,000 TCR beta sequences to specific HLA alleles. Assigning TCR associations to individual alleles was difficult when HLA alleles, especially DR and DQ, strongly co-occurred. Compared with equally common non-associated chains, HLA-associated TCR beta chains in a later analysis were more clonally expanded and had lower generation probabilities. According to a later genetic analysis, donors in an Asian-associated ancestry cluster had fewer N-insertions in productive TCRs than the roughly 670-donor mean. Only TCR beta chains were sequenced in this cohort, and the absence of alpha or paired-chain data limited detectable features. The classifier was reported to diagnose cytomegalovirus status with high specificity and sensitivity in both the original cohort and the validation cohort. Presence/absence analyses assumed roughly uniform sequencing depth across donors, an assumption that may not hold. In vitro tests confirmed that a few of the cytomegalovirus-associated TCR beta chains recognize cytomegalovirus antigens. According to a later analysis, TCR association rates differed among HLA loci, with DRB1 alleles showing the most associated TCRs and HLA-C alleles showing the fewest. According to a later analysis, parvovirus B19, influenza, CMV and Epstein-Barr virus appeared linked to several top co-occurrence clusters. It was suggested by the authors that the approach could potentially be generalized to other disease states and immunological phenotypes. A cluster of highly shared sequence variants was judged likely to be a technical artifact of the sequencing pipeline. Most CMV-associated TCR beta chains appeared to be HLA-restricted in a later analysis, and the HLA associations seemed to be driven largely by CMV exposure. Because HLA typing was missing for some donors at each locus, association tests included only the typed subset. Correlated functional status among segregating V segments might be attributable to linkage disequilibrium, but an unknown experimental factor could not be ruled out. While some public TCRs were present in many individuals, most TCR sequences turned up only very rarely across donors. Some 16 rarely observed V segments, including chromosome 9 orphons, were excluded from the earlier analysis of approximately 500 of the donors because counts were too low. Immune exposure information for the cohort was limited to CMV serostatus. In an earlier analysis of 587 of the donors, most TCR beta V segments appeared in productive rearrangements about 87% or about 30% of the time, broadly matching IMGT annotations. In a later genetic analysis, a missense DCLRE1C variant was associated with V-gene and J-gene trimming of TCR beta chains, and the association was replicated in an independent cohort.

Libraries came from the immunoSEQ multiplex PCR assay. The multiplex PCR relied on a mix of 60 forward primers for TCR Vbeta segments and 13 reverse primers for TCR Jbeta segments. A multiplex PCR assay on genomic DNA amplified the CDR3 region of rearranged TCR beta genes. Amplified TCR beta libraries were sequenced as 87-base-pair reads on the Illumina HiSeq System. The authors' pipeline ran thus. A later analysis counted some 74 million unique TCR beta chains across the 650 to 800 repertoires, and some 11 million of these chains were shared by at least two donors. Raw reads were error-corrected and collapsed into unique sequences by a nearest-neighbor algorithm in which closely related sequences were merged to remove PCR and sequencing errors. Alignment of CDR3 sequences to IMGT reference sequences was used to assign V, D and J gene segments. For a sequence to be retained, at least a six-nucleotide match to both a V gene segment and a J gene segment was required. Rearrangements were classified as productive when the CDR3 lacked stop codons and remained in frame with V and J, and all other rearrangements were classified as non-productive. CDR3 was defined according to IMGT convention as the region running from the second conserved V-encoded cysteine to the conserved J-encoded phenylalanine. The earlier analysis of more than 450 of the donors excluded sequences that lacked an unambiguous match to a single V gene segment. In an earlier analysis of around 600 of the donors, V segments were called functional above 56.7% productive rearrangements and were called segregating when the between-donor standard deviation exceeded 5%. A statistical classification framework was built for diagnosing cytomegalovirus status from the catalog of TCR beta chain sequences. In a later analysis, TCR nucleotide sequences were compared against IMGT/GENE-DB human TR gene sequences so that V and J genes could be assigned. Using the TCRdist pipeline, a later analysis assigned CDR3 sequences along with most-parsimonious VDJ recombination scenarios. In a later analysis, each TCR beta chain was defined by its CDR3 amino acid sequence together with its V-gene family, and reads without a unique V-gene family were excluded. A later analysis removed roughly 590 highly shared, low-generation-probability nucleotide sequences to deal with suspected cross-contamination and a sequencing artifact. In a later analysis, a clonal expansion index was calculated for each public chain from normalized within-repertoire ranks of inferred template counts. Generation probabilities in a later analysis came from a VDJ recombination model fitted to out-of-frame rearrangements, and those results were checked against IGoR. Hypergeometric tests were used in a later analysis to score TCR-TCR, TCR-HLA and TCR-CMV co-occurrence, with a repertoire-size bias correction applied to the TCR pairs. To estimate false discovery rates, a later analysis permuted the HLA or CMV assignments 20 times. In a later analysis, co-occurring TCRs were grouped using DBSCAN, and TCRdist sequence similarity was added for clustering within HLA-allele-positive subsets. For co-occurrence clustering, repertoires with fewer than 30,000 or more than 120,000 public chains were excluded, along with a handful of repertoires with anomalous nucleotide sharing. In TCRdb, the immuneACCESS table is reduced to in-frame sequences with V and J assigned. These tables do not hold every clone; where another copy was compared, an unresolved V gene accounts for under half, and the others remain unexplained. The DNA was the basis for D and trimming; V, J and clone size are from that table. The sample table on file contains 56,000 or so clones. Clones ranked in the top ten supply around 26% of the sample.

Sequencing was carried out using PBMCs. This sequence originates from a man in his forties in good health and CMV-seropositive.

The CDR3 amino acid sequence is: CASAGGLAAYETQYF. At the DNA level, the sequence is TGTGCCAGCGCCGGGGGACTAGCAGCTTATGAGACCCAGTACTTC. The V and J segments used are TRBV18 and TRBJ2-5; 9 middle bases align to TRBD2. The germline V gene specifies KGHSH as CDR1 and LQKENI as CDR2. The CDR3 sequence holds 15 residues, the cysteine and phenylalanine included. Solely the CDR3 DNA is kept, with 45 bases framed from the first base. V is pruned by 8 bases and J by 5 bases, leaving 12 bases of the junction without a gene match.